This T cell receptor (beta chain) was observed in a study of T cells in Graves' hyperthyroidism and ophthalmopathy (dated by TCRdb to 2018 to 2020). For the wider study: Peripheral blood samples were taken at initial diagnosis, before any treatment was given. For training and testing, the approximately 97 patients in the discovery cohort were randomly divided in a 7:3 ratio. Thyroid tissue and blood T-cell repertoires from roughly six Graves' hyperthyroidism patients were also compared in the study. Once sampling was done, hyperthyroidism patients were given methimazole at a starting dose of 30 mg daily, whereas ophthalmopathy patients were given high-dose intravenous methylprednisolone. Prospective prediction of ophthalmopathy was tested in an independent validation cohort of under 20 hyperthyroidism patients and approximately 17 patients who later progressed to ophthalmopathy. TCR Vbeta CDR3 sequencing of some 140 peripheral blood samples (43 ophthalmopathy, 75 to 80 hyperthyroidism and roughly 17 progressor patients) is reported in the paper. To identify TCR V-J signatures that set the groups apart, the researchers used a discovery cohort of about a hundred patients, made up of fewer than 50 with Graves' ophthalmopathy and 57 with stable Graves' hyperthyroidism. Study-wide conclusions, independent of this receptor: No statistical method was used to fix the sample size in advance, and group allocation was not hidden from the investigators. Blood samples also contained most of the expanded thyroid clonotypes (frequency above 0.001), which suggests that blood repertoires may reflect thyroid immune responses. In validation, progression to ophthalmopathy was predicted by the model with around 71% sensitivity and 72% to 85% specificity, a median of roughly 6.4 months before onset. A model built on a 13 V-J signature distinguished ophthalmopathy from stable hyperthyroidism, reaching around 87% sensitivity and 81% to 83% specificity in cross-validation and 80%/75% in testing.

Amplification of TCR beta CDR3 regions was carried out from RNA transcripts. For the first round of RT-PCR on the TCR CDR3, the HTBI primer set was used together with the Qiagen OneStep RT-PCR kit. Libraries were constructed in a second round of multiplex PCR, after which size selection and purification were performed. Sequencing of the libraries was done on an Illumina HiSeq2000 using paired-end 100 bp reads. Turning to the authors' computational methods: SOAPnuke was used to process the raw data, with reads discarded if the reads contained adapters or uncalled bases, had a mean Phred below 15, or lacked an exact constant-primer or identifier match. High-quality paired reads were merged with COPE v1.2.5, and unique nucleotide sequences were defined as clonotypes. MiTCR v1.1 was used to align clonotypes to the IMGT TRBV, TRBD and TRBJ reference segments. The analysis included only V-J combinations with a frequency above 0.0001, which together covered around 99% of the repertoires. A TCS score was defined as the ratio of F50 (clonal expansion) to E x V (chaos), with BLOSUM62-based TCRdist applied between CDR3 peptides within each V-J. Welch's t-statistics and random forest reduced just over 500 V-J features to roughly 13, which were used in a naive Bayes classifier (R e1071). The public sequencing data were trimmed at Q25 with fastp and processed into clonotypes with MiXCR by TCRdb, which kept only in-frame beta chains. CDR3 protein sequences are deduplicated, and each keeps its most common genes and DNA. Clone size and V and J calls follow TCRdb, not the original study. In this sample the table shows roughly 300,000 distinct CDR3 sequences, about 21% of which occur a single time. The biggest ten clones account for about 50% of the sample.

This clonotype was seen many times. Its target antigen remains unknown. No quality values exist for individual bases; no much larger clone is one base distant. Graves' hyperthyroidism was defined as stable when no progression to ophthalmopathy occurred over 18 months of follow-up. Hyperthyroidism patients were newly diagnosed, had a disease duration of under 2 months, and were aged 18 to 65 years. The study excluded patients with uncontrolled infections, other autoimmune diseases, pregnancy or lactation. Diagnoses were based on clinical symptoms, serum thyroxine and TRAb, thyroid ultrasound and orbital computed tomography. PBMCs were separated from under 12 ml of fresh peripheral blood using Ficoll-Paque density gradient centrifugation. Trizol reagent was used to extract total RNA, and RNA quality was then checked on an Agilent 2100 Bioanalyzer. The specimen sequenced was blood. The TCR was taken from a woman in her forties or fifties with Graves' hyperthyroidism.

CDR3 region: CASLGLAGVYEQYF. The DNA sequence is TGTGCCAGCCTAGGCTTAGCGGGAGTTTACGAGCAGTACTTC. Recombination connected TRBV2 to TRBJ2-7; a stretch of 9 junction bases matches TRBD2. Via the germline V gene, CDR1 is SNHLY and CDR2 FYNNEI. Its CDR3 holds 14 amino acids, cysteine through phenylalanine. Only the CDR3 region is kept as DNA, spanning 42 bases read in frame from base 1. Compared with germline, V lacks 8 bases and J lacks 4 bases; bases without a gene match: 9. Full variable domain (CDR3 extended with the reference TRBV2 and TRBJ2-7 proteins): EPEVTQTPSHQVTQMGQEVILRCVPISNHLYFYWYRQILGQKVEFLVSFYNNEISEKSEIFDDQFSVERPDGSNFTLKIRSTKLEDSAMYFCASLGLAGVYEQYFGPGTRLTVT.